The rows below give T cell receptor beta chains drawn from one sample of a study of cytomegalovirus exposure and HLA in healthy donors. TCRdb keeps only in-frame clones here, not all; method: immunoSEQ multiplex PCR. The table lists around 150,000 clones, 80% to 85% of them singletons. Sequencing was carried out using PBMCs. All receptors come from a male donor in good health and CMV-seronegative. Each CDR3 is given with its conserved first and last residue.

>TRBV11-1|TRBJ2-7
CASSNTGHEQYF
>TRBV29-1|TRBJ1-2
CSVEGLTAIYGYTF
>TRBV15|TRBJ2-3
CATSSWGGAGNTQYF
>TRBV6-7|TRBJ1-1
CAKTQGGEAFF
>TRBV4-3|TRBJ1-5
CASSPFPGIRNQPQHF
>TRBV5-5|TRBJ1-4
CASSLAGGNEKLFF
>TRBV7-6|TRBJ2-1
CASSSQGYNEQFF
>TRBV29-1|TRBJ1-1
CSFRDRLNTEAFF
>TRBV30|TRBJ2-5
CAWSVALASSGTQYF
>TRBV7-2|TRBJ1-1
CASSLGTGRLVEAFF
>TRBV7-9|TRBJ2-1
CASSYGTSGGADEQFF
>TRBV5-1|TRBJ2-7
CASSSAVAGAEVSYEQYF
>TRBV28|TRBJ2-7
CASSSLLAYEQYF
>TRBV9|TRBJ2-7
CASSAGDSGAEQYF
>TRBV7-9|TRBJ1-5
CSSSPDPIGANQPQHF
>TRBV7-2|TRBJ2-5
CASSFDWQEETQYF
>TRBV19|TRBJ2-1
CASSSGGDYNEQFF
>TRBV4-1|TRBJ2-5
CASSQDSGAAKETQYF
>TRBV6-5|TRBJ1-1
CASSYTRTGKGTEAFF
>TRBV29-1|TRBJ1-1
CSVPTGAIGTEAFF
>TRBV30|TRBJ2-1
CAWRGGSYNEQFF
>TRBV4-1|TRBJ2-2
CASCLGQGPSTGELFF
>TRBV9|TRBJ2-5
CASSSHSGSGETQYF
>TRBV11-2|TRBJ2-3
CASERGGADTQYF
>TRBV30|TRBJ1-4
CAWSVPYGGMGEKLFF
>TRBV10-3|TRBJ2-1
CAISTLAGGCNEQFF